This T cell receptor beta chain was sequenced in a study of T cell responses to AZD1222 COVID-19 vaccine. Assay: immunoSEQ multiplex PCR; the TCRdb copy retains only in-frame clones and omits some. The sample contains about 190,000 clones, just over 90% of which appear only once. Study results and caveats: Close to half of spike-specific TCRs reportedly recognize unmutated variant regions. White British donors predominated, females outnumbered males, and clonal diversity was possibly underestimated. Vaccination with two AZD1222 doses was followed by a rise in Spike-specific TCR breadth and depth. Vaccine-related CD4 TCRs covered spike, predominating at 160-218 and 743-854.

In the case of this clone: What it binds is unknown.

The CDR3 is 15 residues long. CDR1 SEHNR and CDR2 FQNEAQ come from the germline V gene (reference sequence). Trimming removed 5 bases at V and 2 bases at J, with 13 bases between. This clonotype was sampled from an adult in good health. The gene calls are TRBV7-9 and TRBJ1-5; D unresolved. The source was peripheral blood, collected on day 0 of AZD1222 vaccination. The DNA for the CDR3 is TGTGCCAGCAGCCCCGCGGGGTTGGGCAATCAGCCCCAGCATTTT. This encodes CASSPAGLGNQPQHF.